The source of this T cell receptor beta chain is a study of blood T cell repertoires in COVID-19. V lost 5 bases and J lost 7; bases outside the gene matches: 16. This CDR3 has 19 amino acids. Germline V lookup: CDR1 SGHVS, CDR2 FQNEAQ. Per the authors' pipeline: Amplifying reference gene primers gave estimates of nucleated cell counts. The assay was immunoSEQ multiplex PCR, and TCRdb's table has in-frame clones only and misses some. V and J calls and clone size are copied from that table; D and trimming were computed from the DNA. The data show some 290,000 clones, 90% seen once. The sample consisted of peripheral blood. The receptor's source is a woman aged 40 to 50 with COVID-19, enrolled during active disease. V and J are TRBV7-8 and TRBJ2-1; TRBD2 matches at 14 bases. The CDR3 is CASSQTGTSGRGARNEQFF. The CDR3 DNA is TGTGCCAGCAGCCAAACCGGGACTAGCGGGAGAGGCGCTAGGAATGAGCAGTTCTTC.